This T cell receptor (beta chain) was observed in a study of cytomegalovirus exposure and HLA in healthy donors. Study results and caveats: What was likely a sequencing artifact was a cluster of highly shared sequence variants.

Details on this clone: The antigen is not known. Other nucleotide sequences in the sample specify the same CDR3.

The V end was cut by 0 bases, the J end by 1 base, with 12 bases between. This CDR3 region has 16 residues. Germline V lookup: CDR1 GTSNPN, CDR2 SVGIG (reference sequence). PCR involved 60 Vbeta and 13 Jbeta primers. Profiling relied on immunoSEQ multiplex PCR, and the TCRdb table lists in-frame clones only, not all of them. The table shows about 160,000 clones, with approximately 85% occurring only once. The chain couples TRBV30 to TRBJ2-2, with D maybe TRBD2 (7 bases). The TCR originated in a girl aged 2-10 years in good health and CMV-seropositive. Sample: PBMCs. The CDR3 coding sequence is TGTGCCTGGAGTGTAGGCGGGGGCGGGAACACCGGGGAGCTGTTTTTT. Translating gives CAWSVGGGGNTGELFF.